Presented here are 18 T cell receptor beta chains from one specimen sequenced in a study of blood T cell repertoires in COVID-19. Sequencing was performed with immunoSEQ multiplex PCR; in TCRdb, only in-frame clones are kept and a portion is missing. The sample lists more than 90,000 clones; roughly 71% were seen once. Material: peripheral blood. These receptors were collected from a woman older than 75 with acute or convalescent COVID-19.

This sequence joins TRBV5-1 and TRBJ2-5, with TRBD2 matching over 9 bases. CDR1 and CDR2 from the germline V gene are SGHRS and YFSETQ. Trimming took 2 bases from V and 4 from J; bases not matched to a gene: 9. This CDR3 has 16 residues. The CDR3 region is CASSFMVAGVSETQYF. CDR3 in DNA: TGCGCCAGCAGCTTCATGGTAGCGGGAGTGTCAGAGACCCAGTACTTC.

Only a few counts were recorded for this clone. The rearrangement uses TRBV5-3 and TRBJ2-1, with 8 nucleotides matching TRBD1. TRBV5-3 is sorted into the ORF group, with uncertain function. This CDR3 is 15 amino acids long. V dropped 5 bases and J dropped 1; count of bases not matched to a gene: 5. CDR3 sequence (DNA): TGTGCCAGAAGAGCAGACAGGGGATCCTACAATGAGCAGTTCTTC. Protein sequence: CARRADRGSYNEQFF.

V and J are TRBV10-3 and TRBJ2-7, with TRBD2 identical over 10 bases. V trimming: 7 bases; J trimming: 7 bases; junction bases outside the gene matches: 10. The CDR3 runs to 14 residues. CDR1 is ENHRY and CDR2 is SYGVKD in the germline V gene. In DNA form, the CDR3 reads TGTGCCATCAACACTAGCGGGATCGGCGGGGAGCAGTACTTC. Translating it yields CAINTSGIGGEQYF.

CDR3 DNA sequence: TGTGCCTGGGAGGCGGGGCCCCCACGGATTCAGTACTTC. Translating it yields CAWEAGPPRIQYF. The rearrangement links TRBV30 to TRBJ2-4, with a weak D call TRBD2 (6 bases). There are 13 residues in the CDR3. The V gene's germline CDR1 is GTSNPN and CDR2 SVGIG (reference sequence). V was trimmed by 5 bases and J by 10 bases, leaving 18 bases between them. Full variable domain (rest looked up from reference TRBV30 and TRBJ2-4): SQTIHQWPATLVQPVGSPLSLECTVEGTSNPNLYWYRQAAGRGLQLLFYSVGIGQISSEVPQNLSASRPQDRQFILSSKKLLLSDSGFYLCAWEAGPPRIQYFGAGTRLSVL.

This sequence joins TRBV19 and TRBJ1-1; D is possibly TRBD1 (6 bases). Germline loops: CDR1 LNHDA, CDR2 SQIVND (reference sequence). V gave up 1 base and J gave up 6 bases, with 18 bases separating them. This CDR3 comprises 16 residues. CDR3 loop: CASSIAVTGSRPEAFF. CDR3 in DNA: TGTGCCAGTAGTATAGCCGTTACAGGGAGCCGGCCTGAAGCTTTCTTT.

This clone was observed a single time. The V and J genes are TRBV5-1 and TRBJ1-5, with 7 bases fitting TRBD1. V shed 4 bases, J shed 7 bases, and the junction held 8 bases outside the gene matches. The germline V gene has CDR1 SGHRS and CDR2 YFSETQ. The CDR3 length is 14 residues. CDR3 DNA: TGCGCCAGCAGCGAGGGGGCCGTTGGACAGCCCCAGCATTTT. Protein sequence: CASSEGAVGQPQHF.

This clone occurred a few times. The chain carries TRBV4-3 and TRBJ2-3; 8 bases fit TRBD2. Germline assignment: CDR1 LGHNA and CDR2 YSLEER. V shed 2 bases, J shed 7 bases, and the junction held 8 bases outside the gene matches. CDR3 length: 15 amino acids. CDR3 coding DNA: TGCGCCAGCAGCCAAACTGTAGGCGGGGGGTATACGCAGTATTTT. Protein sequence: CASSQTVGGGYTQYF.

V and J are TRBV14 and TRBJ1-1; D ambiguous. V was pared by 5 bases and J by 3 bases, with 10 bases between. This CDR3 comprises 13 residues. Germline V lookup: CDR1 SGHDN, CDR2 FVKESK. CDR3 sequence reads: CASSYERDTEAFF. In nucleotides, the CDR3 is TGTGCCAGCAGCTATGAGAGGGACACTGAAGCTTTCTTT.

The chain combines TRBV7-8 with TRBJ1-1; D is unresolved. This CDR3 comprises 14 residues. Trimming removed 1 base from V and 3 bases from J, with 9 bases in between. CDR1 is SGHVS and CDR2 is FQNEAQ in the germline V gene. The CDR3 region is CASSLGWRYTEAFF. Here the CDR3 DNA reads TGTGCCAGCAGCTTAGGTTGGAGATACACTGAAGCTTTCTTT.

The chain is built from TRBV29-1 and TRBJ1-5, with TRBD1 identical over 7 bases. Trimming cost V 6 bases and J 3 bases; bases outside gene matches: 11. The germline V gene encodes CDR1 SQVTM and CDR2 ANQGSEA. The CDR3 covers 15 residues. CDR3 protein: CSVRQGGGVNQPQHF. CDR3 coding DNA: TGCAGCGTCCGACAGGGCGGAGGTGTCAATCAGCCCCAGCATTTT.

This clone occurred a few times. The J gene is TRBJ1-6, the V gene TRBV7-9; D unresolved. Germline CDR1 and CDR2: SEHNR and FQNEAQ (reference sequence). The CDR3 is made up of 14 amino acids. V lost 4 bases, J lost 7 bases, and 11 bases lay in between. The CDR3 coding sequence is TGTGCCAGCAGCTCCAGTCAGGTCAATTCACCCCTCCACTTT. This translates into CASSSSQVNSPLHF.

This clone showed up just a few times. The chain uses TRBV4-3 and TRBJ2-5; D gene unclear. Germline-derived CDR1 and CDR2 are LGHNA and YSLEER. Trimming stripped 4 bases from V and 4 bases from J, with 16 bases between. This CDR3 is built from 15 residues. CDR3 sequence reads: CASSRAPGISETQYF. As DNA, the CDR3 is TGCGCCAGCAGCCGAGCCCCAGGAATATCAGAGACCCAGTACTTC.

The CDR3 is CACPVGQLNYGYTF. In nucleotides, the CDR3 is TGTGCCTGTCCTGTGGGGCAGCTGAACTATGGCTACACCTTC. This rearrangement joins TRBV30 to TRBJ1-2; a possible D gene is TRBD1 (5 bases). Germline V CDR1 and CDR2: GTSNPN, SVGIG (reference sequence). V was pared by 6 bases and J by 2 bases, with 16 bases between. CDR3 size: 14 residues.

This CDR3 is CASSPQQGGENTGELFF. Written as DNA, the CDR3 is TGTGCCAGCTCACCCCAACAGGGGGGGGAGAACACCGGGGAGCTGTTTTTT. The rearrangement uses TRBV18 and TRBJ2-2, with D possibly matching TRBD1 (8 bases). Per the germline V gene, CDR1 is KGHSH and CDR2 is LQKENI. The germline V and J ends were trimmed by 3 bases and 1 base, with 15 bases remaining between them. The CDR3 sequence is 17 residues long.

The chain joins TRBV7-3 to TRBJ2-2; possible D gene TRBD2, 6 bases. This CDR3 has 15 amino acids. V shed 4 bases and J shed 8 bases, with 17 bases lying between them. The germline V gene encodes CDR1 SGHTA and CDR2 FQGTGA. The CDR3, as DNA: TGTGCCAGCAGCTCCGGGACTCCACTAATAGGGGAGCTGTTTTTT. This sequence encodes CASSSGTPLIGELFF.

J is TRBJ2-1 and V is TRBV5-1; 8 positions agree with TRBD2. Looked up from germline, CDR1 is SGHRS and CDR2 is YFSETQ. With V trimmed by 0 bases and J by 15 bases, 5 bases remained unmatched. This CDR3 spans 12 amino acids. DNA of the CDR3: TGCGCCAGCAGCTTGGAAGGGACTAGACCGTTCTTC. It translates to CASSLEGTRPFF.

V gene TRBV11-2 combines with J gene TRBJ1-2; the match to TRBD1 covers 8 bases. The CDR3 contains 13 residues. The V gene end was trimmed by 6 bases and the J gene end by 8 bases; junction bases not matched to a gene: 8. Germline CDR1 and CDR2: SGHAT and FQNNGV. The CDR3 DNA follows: TGTGCCAGCAGTAGGACAGGGAGAAGAGGCTACACCTTC. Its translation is CASSRTGRRGYTF.

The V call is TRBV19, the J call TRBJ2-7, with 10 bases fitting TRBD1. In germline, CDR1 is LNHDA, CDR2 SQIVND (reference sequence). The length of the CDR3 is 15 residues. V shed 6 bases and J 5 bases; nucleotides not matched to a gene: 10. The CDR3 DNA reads TGTGCCAGTAGCCTACAAGGGACAGGGGAACACGAGCAGTACTTC. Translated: CASSLQGTGEHEQYF. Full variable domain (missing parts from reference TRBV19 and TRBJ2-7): DGGITQSPKYLFRKEGQNVTLSCEQNLNHDAMYWYRQDPGQGLRLIYYSQIVNDFQKGDIAEGYSVSREKKESFPLTVTSAQKNPTAFYLCASSLQGTGEHEQYFGPGTRLTVT.